A single sample is the source of the 10 T cell receptor beta chains below, sequenced in a study of control samples from healthy donors and cancer patients. Produced via immunoSEQ multiplex PCR; TCRdb's table is partial and in-frame only. The sample has tens of thousands of clones; more than 70% are singletons. The sample was blood. The receptors stem from a woman in her forties or fifties in good health.

The chain carries TRBV9 and TRBJ2-2; 8 bases fit TRBD1. Trimming cost V 3 bases and J 1 base; bases outside gene matches: 5. This CDR3 region has 16 residues. From germline, CDR1 is SGDLS and CDR2 YYNGEE. DNA of the CDR3: TGTGCCAGCAGCGCCCCCAGGGGGCGGAACACCGGGGAGCTGTTTTTT. Translating gives CASSAPRGRNTGELFF.

This chain joins TRBV15 and TRBJ1-3; D is uncertain. The germline gives CDR1 LNHNV, CDR2 YYDKDF (reference sequence). V shed 5 bases and J shed 9 bases, with 20 bases lying between them. The CDR3 runs 15 residues. Here the CDR3 DNA reads TGTGCCACCAGCCGCCGGGCCACCATTTTAAGCACCATATATTTT. As protein: CATSRRATILSTIYF.

The rearrangement joins TRBV4-2 to TRBJ2-1; 7 positions agree with TRBD2. Germline V gene data show CDR1 as LGHNA and CDR2 as YNFKEQ. The V segment lost 3 bases and the J segment 5 bases; nucleotides outside the gene matches: 13. The CDR3 contains 17 residues. The CDR3 DNA is TGTGCCAGCAGCCATTCTTACAGCGGGGTCGGGGACAATGAGCAGTTCTTC. Translation: CASSHSYSGVGDNEQFF.

CDR3: CASSRTLLAEKLFF. For the CDR3, the DNA is TGTGCCAGTAGTAGGACACTACTAGCTGAAAAACTGTTTTTT. The J gene is TRBJ1-4, the V gene TRBV19, with D possibly TRBD1 on 5 matching bases. V dropped 4 bases and J dropped 7 bases, with 13 bases sitting between them. Germline assignment: CDR1 LNHDA and CDR2 SQIVND (reference sequence). This CDR3 contains 14 residues. Full variable domain (missing parts from reference TRBV19 and TRBJ1-4): DGGITQSPKYLFRKEGQNVTLSCEQNLNHDAMYWYRQDPGQGLRLIYYSQIVNDFQKGDIAEGYSVSREKKESFPLTVTSAQKNPTAFYLCASSRTLLAEKLFFGSGTQLSVL.

The CDR3 here is CASSPPASYTEAFF. The CDR3 region has the DNA TGTGCCAGCTCACCACCAGCTTCGTACACTGAAGCTTTCTTT. The chain combines TRBV18 with TRBJ1-1; D is unresolved. The V gene's germline CDR1 is KGHSH and CDR2 LQKENI. This CDR3 spans 14 amino acids. The V end was cut by 0 bases, the J end by 3 bases, with 8 bases between. Using reference TRBV18 and TRBJ1-1 for the parts outside the CDR3, the full variable domain is NAGVMQNPRHLVRRRGQEARLRCSPMKGHSHVYWYRQLPEEGLKFMVYLQKENIIDESGMPKERFSAEFPKEGPSILRIQQVVRGDSAAYFCASSPPASYTEAFFGQGTRLTVV.

This rearrangement joins TRBV7-6 to TRBJ2-7; 9 bases line up with TRBD2. Trimming removed 4 bases from V and 9 bases from J; junction bases left unmatched: 13. The CDR3 is made up of 15 amino acids. The germline V gene encodes CDR1 SGHVS and CDR2 FNYEAQ. In nucleotides, the CDR3 is TGTGCCAGCAGCTATACAGCGGGGGGAACAAGCGGGCAGTACTTC. Amino acid sequence: CASSYTAGGTSGQYF. The full variable domain, in which reference TRBV7-6 and TRBJ2-7 provide the parts outside the CDR3, is GAGVSQSPRYKVTKRGQDVALRCDPISGHVSLYWYRQALGQGPEFLTYFNYEAQQDKSGLPNDRFSAERPEGSISTLTIQRTEQRDSAMYRCASSYTAGGTSGQYFGPGTRLTVT.

The genes are TRBV30 and TRBJ1-3; D is unresolved. CDR3 length equals 15 residues. Germline V gives CDR1 GTSNPN, CDR2 SVGIG (reference sequence). Trimming cost V 2 bases and J 0 bases, with 11 bases left between them. The CDR3 DNA is TGTGCCTGGAGTTTTCAAGCGGGCTCTGGAAACACCATATATTTT. This translates into CAWSFQAGSGNTIYF.

The chain has TRBV3-1 (or the pseudogene TRBV3-2) and TRBJ2-4; 7 positions match TRBD1. The J segment lost 3 bases and the V segment lost 0 bases, leaving 2 bases of the junction unmatched. Per the germline V gene, CDR1 is LGHDT and CDR2 is YNNKEL (reference sequence). The CDR3 spans 15 residues. The CDR3 DNA is TGTGCCAGCAGCCAAGATGGACAGGTCAAAAACATTCAGTACTTC. Translated: CASSQDGQVKNIQYF.

This chain uses TRBV19 with TRBJ1-5; D gene ambiguous. Germline assignment: CDR1 LNHDA and CDR2 SQIVND (reference sequence). The length of the CDR3 is 14 residues. V lost 8 bases to trimming and J lost 4 bases, with 15 bases between them. This CDR3 reads CASSHTVLNQPQHF. CDR3 sequence (DNA): TGTGCCAGTTCTCATACAGTTTTGAATCAGCCCCAGCATTTT.

The chain uses TRBV7-9 and TRBJ2-3, with unresolved D. The germline V gene has CDR1 SEHNR and CDR2 FQNEAQ (reference sequence). This CDR3 region has 12 residues. V lost 0 bases, J lost 5 bases, and 3 bases lay in between. For the CDR3, the DNA is TGTGCCAGCAGCTTAGCGGTAGATACGCAGTATTTT. Translated, it gives CASSLAVDTQYF.